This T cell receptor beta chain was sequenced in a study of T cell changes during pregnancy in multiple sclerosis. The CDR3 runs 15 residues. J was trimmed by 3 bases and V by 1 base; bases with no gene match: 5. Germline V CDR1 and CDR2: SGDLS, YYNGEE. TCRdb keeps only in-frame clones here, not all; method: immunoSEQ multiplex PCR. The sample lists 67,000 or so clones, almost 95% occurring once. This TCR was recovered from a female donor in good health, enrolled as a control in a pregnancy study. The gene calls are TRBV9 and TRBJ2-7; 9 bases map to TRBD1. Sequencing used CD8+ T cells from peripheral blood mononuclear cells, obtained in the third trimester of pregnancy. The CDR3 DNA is TGTGCCAGCAGCGTATCGGGACAGGGCTACTACGAGCAGTACTTC. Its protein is CASSVSGQGYYEQYF.